Detailed here is one T cell receptor beta chain. The data were obtained in a study of blood T cells in healthy people across ages. A second about 7 to 11 cycle PCR used barcoded and J-beta primers. MiXCR, run by TCRdb on the 5' RACE reads, gives a single entry per CDR3 protein. The sample lists about 1.8 million distinct CDR3 sequences, roughly 52% seen once, with over 2% in the top ten. Trimming removed 8 bases from V and 3 bases from J, with 17 bases in between. The germline gives CDR1 MNHEY, CDR2 SMNVEV (reference sequence). The CDR3 runs 14 residues. V is TRBV27 and J is TRBJ2-7; weak D call: TRBD2 (6 bases). Sequencing used blood. This TCR derives from a woman aged 35 to 49 in good health. CDR3 DNA: TGTGCCAGCCGACCGGGACTTAAGTACTACGAGCAGTACTTC. Encoded protein: CASRPGLKYYEQYF.